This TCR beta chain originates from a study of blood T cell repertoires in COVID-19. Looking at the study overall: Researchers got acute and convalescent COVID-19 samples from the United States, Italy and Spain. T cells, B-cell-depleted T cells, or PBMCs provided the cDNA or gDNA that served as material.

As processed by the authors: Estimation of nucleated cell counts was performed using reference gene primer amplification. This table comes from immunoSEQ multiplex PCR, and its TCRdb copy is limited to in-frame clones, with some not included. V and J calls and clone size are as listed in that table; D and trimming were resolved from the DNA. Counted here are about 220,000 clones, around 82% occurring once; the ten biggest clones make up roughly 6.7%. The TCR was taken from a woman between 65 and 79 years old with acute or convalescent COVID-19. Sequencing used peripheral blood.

The CDR3 reads CASSQATSGANVLTF. In DNA, the CDR3 is TGTGCCAGCAGCCAAGCTACCTCTGGGGCCAACGTCCTGACTTTC. V and J are TRBV4-2 and TRBJ2-6; D is unclear. CDR3 length: 15 residues. Germline V gene sequence: CDR1 LGHNA, CDR2 YNFKEQ. Trimming removed 1 base at V and 0 bases at J, with 4 bases between.